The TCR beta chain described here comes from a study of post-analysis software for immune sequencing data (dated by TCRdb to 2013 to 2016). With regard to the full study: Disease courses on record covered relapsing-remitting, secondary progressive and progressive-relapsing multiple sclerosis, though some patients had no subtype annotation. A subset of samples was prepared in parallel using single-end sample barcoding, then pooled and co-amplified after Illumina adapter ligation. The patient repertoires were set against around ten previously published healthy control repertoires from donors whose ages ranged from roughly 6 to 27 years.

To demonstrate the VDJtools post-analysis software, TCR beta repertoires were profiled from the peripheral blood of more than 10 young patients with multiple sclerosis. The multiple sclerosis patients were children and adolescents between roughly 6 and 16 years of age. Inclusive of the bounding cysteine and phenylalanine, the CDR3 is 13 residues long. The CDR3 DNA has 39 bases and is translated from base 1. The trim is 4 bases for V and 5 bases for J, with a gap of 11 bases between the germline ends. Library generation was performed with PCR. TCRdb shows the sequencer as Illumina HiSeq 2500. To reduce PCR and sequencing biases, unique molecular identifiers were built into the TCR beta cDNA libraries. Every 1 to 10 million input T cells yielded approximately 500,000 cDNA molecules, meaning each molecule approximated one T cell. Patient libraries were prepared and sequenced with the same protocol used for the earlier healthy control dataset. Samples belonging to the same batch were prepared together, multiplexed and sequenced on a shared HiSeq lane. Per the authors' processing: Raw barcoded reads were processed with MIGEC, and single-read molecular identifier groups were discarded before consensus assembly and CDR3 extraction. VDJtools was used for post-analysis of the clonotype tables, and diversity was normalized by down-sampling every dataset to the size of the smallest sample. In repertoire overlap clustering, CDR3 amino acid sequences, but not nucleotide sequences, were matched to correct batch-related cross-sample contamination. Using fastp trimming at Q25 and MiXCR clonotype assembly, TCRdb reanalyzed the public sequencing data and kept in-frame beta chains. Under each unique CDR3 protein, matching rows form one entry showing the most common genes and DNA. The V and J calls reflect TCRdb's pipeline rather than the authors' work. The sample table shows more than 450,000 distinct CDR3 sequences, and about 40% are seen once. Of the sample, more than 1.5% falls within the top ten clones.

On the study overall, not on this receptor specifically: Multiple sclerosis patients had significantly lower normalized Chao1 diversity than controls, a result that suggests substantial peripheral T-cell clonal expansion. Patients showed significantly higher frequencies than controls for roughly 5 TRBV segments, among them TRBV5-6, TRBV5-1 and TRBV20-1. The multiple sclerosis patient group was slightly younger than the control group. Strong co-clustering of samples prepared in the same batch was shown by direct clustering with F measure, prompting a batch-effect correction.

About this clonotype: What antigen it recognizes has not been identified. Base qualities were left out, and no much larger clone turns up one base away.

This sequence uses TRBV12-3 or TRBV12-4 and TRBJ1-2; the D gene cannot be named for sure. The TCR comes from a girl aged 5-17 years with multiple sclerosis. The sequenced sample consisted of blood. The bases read TGTGCCAGCAGTTCCCACACTATTTATGGCTACACCTTC. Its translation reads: CASSSHTIYGYTF.